The 20 T cell receptor beta chains listed next were all sequenced from one sample in a study of T cell changes during pregnancy in multiple sclerosis. Measured with immunoSEQ multiplex PCR; TCRdb has only the in-frame clones, and not every one. Of about 69,000 clones in the sample, roughly 90% were seen once. The sequences come from CD4+ T cells from peripheral blood mononuclear cells, collected in the third trimester of pregnancy. The receptor set was obtained from a female donor in good health, enrolled as a control in a pregnancy study.

CDR3 sequence (DNA): TGTGCCAGCAGCTCCCTCGGGACAGGGGGCATCGGGGAGCTGTTTTTT. Translating it yields CASSSLGTGGIGELFF. V is TRBV7-2 and J is TRBJ2-2, with TRBD1 matching over 12 bases. V was clipped by 4 bases and J by 7 bases; unmatched bases: 7. The germline V gene encodes CDR1 SGHTA and CDR2 FQGNSA. This CDR3 spans 16 amino acids.

The chain carries TRBV6-5 and TRBJ1-6; 7 nucleotides align to TRBD1. Germline assignment: CDR1 MNHEY and CDR2 SVGAGI. Unmatched junction bases numbered 5, after V lost 8 bases and J lost 4 bases. The CDR3 contains 14 residues. CDR3 protein: CASLAQGYNSPLHF. Written as DNA, the CDR3 is TGTGCCAGCTTGGCACAGGGGTATAATTCACCCCTCCACTTT.

The rearrangement joins TRBV25-1 to TRBJ1-2, with 7 bases that match TRBD1. The ends lost 8 bases at V and 6 bases at J; junction bases unmatched: 12. The V gene's germline CDR1 is MGHDK and CDR2 SYGVNS. The CDR3 spans 14 residues. The chain's CDR3 is CASYETGTADGYTF. CDR3 in DNA: TGTGCCAGCTACGAAACCGGGACAGCCGATGGCTACACCTTC.

The V call is TRBV5-1, the J call TRBJ1-3; no firm D call. Per germline, CDR1 SGHRS and CDR2 YFSETQ. Trimming left V 4 bases short and J 8 bases short, with 16 bases between. The CDR3 consists of 14 residues. CDR3 protein: CASSGREPRDTIYF. CDR3 sequence (DNA): TGCGCCAGCAGCGGTCGGGAACCACGGGACACCATATATTTT.

The rearrangement uses TRBV30 and TRBJ2-7, with 7 bases fitting TRBD1. This CDR3 is 14 amino acids long. The J segment lost 5 bases and the V segment lost 3 bases, leaving 10 bases of the junction unmatched. Germline CDR1 and CDR2: GTSNPN and SVGIG (reference sequence). CDR3 in amino acids: CAWRDNRGNDEQYF. DNA for the CDR3: TGTGCCTGGAGAGACAACAGGGGAAACGACGAGCAGTACTTC.

The V and J genes are TRBV25-1 and TRBJ1-4; tentative D call: TRBD1 (5 bases). The CDR3 covers 15 residues. Trimming removed 1 base from V and 7 bases from J, with 13 bases in between. Germline CDR1 reads MGHDK; CDR2 reads SYGVNS. This chain's CDR3 is CASSESGGEGEKLFF. CDR3 nucleotides: TGTGCCAGCAGTGAATCGGGGGGGGAGGGTGAAAAACTGTTTTTT.

This clone was counted a few times. J is TRBJ1-1 and V is TRBV25-1, with 7 bases lining up with TRBD1. From germline, CDR1 is MGHDK and CDR2 SYGVNS. The CDR3 spans 12 residues. The V gene end was trimmed by 6 bases and the J gene end by 9 bases; junction bases not matched to a gene: 7. DNA for the CDR3: TGTGCCAGCAGAGGGACAGTATCTCAAGCTTTCTTT. Amino acids: CASRGTVSQAFF.

V gene TRBV6-1 combines with J gene TRBJ2-3; 10 bases map to TRBD2. The CDR3 contains 16 residues. Trimming cost V 3 bases and J 4 bases; bases outside gene matches: 7. Germline assignment: CDR1 MNHNS and CDR2 SASEGT. The CDR3 reads CASSETAGGMADTQYF. The CDR3 DNA is TGTGCCAGCAGTGAGACAGCGGGGGGGATGGCAGATACGCAGTATTTT.

The genes are TRBV19 and TRBJ2-5, with no clear D. The CDR3 is 10 residues long. The V and J ends lost 10 bases and 4 bases respectively, with 7 bases between them. CDR1 is LNHDA and CDR2 is SQIVND in the germline V gene (reference sequence). CDR3 region: CATGGETQYF. CDR3 bases: TGTGCCACCGGCGGAGAGACCCAGTACTTC. The whole variable domain, filled in from reference TRBV19 and TRBJ2-5, reads DGGITQSPKYLFRKEGQNVTLSCEQNLNHDAMYWYRQDPGQGLRLIYYSQIVNDFQKGDIAEGYSVSREKKESFPLTVTSAQKNPTAFYLCATGGETQYFGPGTRLLVL.

This sequence joins TRBV2 and TRBJ1-1; D possibly corresponds to TRBD1 (5 bases). This CDR3 has 15 residues. V dropped 2 bases and J dropped 3 bases, with 13 bases sitting between them. Germline V gene data show CDR1 as SNHLY and CDR2 as FYNNEI. The DNA for the CDR3 is TGTGCCAGCAGTGAAAGGGGCATATTTGACACTGAAGCTTTCTTT. It yields the protein CASSERGIFDTEAFF.

V is TRBV5-4 and J is TRBJ2-5; TRBD2 is a possible D gene (6 bases). Trimming took 7 bases from V and 4 from J, leaving 29 bases between them. The CDR3 has 18 residues. Germline V gives CDR1 SGHNT, CDR2 YYREEE (reference sequence). The CDR3 here is CASGSGSPAGTPPETQYF. As DNA, the CDR3 is TGTGCCAGCGGATCGGGATCTCCAGCCGGGACTCCGCCAGAGACCCAGTACTTC.

The genes are TRBV4-1 and TRBJ2-7; D is possibly TRBD1 (6 bases). The V gene's germline CDR1 is MGHRA and CDR2 YSYEKL. The CDR3 spans 16 residues. The V and J ends lost 0 bases and 3 bases respectively, with 15 bases between them. CDR3 coding DNA: TGCGCCAGCAGCCAAGAGCGCAGGGGCAACCGCTACGAGCAGTACTTC. Residues: CASSQERRGNRYEQYF.

V and J are TRBV5-1 and TRBJ2-6; perhaps TRBD1 as D (6 bases). Germline V CDR1 and CDR2: SGHRS, YFSETQ. Trimming took off 4 bases at V and 0 bases at J, with 11 bases between the two ends. This CDR3 is 16 amino acids long. This CDR3 is CASSRPDSSGANVLTF. The CDR3, as DNA: TGCGCCAGCAGCAGACCGGACAGCTCTGGGGCCAACGTCCTGACTTTC.

This clone was observed a single time. V usage is TRBV6-1 and J usage is TRBJ2-3; D gene unclear. The V end was cut by 7 bases, the J end by 3 bases, with 8 bases between. Germline V CDR1 and CDR2: MNHNS, SASEGT. There are 12 residues in the CDR3. The CDR3 loop reads CASTKRTDTQYF. CDR3 sequence (DNA): TGTGCCAGCACAAAGAGGACAGATACGCAGTATTTT.

V is TRBV6-5 and J is TRBJ1-1; D call uncertain. Trimming stripped 4 bases from V and 5 bases from J, with 11 bases between. The CDR3 contains 13 residues. Germline CDR1 and CDR2: MNHEY and SVGAGI. The CDR3 DNA sequence: TGTGCCAGCAGTTGGACCAGGACTACTGAAGCTTTCTTT. This gives the protein CASSWTRTTEAFF.

The DNA of the CDR3 is TGTGCCAGCAGCTTAAAGGGCCCCCTAGCGGCGCGTAAGGATGAGCAGTTCTTC. Residues: CASSLKGPLAARKDEQFF. This chain joins TRBV11-3 and TRBJ2-1, with 7 bases that match TRBD2. The CDR3 is made up of 18 amino acids. Germline assignment: CDR1 SGHNT and CDR2 YENEEA. The ends lost 2 bases at V and 8 bases at J; junction bases unmatched: 18. Variable domain in full (rest from reference TRBV11-3 and TRBJ2-1): EAGVVQSPRYKIIEKKQPVAFWCNPISGHNTLYWYLQNLGQGPELLIRYENEEAVDDSQLPKDRFSAERLKGVDSTLKIQPAELGDSAVYLCASSLKGPLAARKDEQFFGPGTRLTVL.

The chain is built from TRBV6-1 and TRBJ1-1; D is unresolved. Trimming took off 3 bases at V and 4 bases at J, with 6 bases between the two ends. Germline V CDR1 and CDR2: MNHNS, SASEGT. The CDR3 loop spans 12 amino acids. CDR3 in DNA: TGTGCCAGCAGTGACGTGTTCACTGAAGCTTTCTTT. Amino acid sequence: CASSDVFTEAFF.

The V gene is TRBV9, the J gene TRBJ2-1; tentatively, D is TRBD2 (5 bases). CDR3 size: 16 residues. In germline, CDR1 is SGDLS, CDR2 YYNGEE. Trimming took off 4 bases at V and 8 bases at J, with 22 bases between the two ends. The CDR3 region has the DNA TGTGCCAGCAGCACCCGTTCCGGGGAGAGTCGGGATGAGCAGTTCTTC. Translated, it gives CASSTRSGESRDEQFF.

Comments on this clone: The junction differs from germline at one of its ends, possibly a read error. The chain has TRBV7-7 and TRBJ2-1; possible D gene TRBD2, 6 bases. Germline V gives CDR1 SSHAT, CDR2 FNYEAQ (reference sequence). The CDR3 is 14 amino acids. The CDR3 coding sequence is TGTGCTAGCAGCCAGCTCGGAGGGTTGAATGAGCAGTTCTTC. The encoded protein is CASSQLGGLNEQFF.

V and J are TRBV30 and TRBJ1-2; 10 bases align to TRBD1. Germline V lookup: CDR1 GTSNPN, CDR2 SVGIG (reference sequence). The V segment lost 5 bases and the J segment 2 bases; nucleotides outside the gene matches: 8. The CDR3 is 15 residues long. CDR3 nucleotides: TGTGCCTGGTCGCGGGACAGGGGAGGGAACTATGGCTACACCTTC. Protein: CAWSRDRGGNYGYTF.